This TCR beta chain was found in a study of OX40 agonist ivuxolimab in advanced cancers. Profiled with immunoSEQ multiplex PCR; TCRdb holds only in-frame clones, not every one. There are 100,000 to 140,000 clones in the sample; 85% to 95% occur only once, and roughly 1.1% lies in the top ten. Findings and limits, study-wide: Clonal expansion was seen in CD4+ and CD8+ blood T cells by week 6 at 0.1 to 3.0 mg/kg. CD8+ T cells averaged more expanded clones than CD4+.

About this clone itself: The antigen is undetermined.

Between the trimmed V and J ends, which lost 0 bases and 5 bases, there was a span of 13 bases. Germline V gives CDR1 KGHSH, CDR2 LQKENI. The CDR3 extends over 16 amino acids. The sample here was CD4+ or CD8+ T cells sorted from blood, taken in a trial of the OX40 agonist ivuxolimab. The source of this sequence is an adult with an advanced solid tumor such as melanoma, head and neck, liver or kidney cancer. This sequence joins TRBV18 and TRBJ1-4; D unresolved. CDR3 DNA sequence: TGTGCCAGCTCACCACCGTATTCACGGGTCAATGAAAAACTGTTTTTT. Amino acid sequence: CASSPPYSRVNEKLFF.